This T cell receptor (beta chain) was identified in a study of shared clonotypes between healthy human individuals. The V gene's germline CDR1 is MDHEN and CDR2 SYDVKM. The CDR3 spans 20 residues. Trimming removed 8 bases from V and 2 bases from J; junction bases left unmatched: 16. The protocol was immunoSEQ multiplex PCR, while the TCRdb copy is restricted to in-frame clones and leaves out a portion. Among under 120,000 clones, less than 75% were seen once, and the ten largest hold over 20%. The rearrangement links TRBV28 to TRBJ2-3, with 16 nucleotides matching TRBD2. Sample: memory CD8+ T cells sorted from blood. As to subset: CD45RO+ cells pooled with CCR7-negative TemRA cells. The origin of this receptor is a woman aged 30 to 39 in good health. CDR3 in amino acids: CASELGTSGRALYSTDTQYF. The CDR3, as DNA: TGTGCCAGCGAACTAGGGACTAGCGGGAGGGCCCTCTACTCCACAGATACGCAGTATTTT.